The 10 T cell receptor beta chains presented below share a single source sample, sequenced in a study of graft-versus-host responses after intestinal transplantation. Their antigens remain unidentified. Here immunoSEQ multiplex PCR was the method, and the copy in TCRdb shows in-frame clones only, minus some. The sample yields approximately 39,000 clones, approximately 93% seen once. The source material was unstimulated CD4+ T cells sorted from spleen or lymph node cells, sampled before transplant. The receptors derive from a human donor who was the organ donor for an intestinal transplant.

This chain links TRBV6-1 with TRBJ1-4; tentative D call: TRBD1 (5 bases). There are 17 residues in the CDR3. V dropped 2 bases and J dropped 4 bases, with 17 bases sitting between them. The germline CDR1 and CDR2 sequences are MNHNS and SASEGT. The CDR3: CASSEWVRRDLNEKLFF. The DNA of the CDR3 is TGTGCCAGCAGTGAATGGGTGAGGCGGGACCTTAATGAAAAACTGTTTTTT.

This chain connects TRBV9 to TRBJ2-7; 9 bases are shared with TRBD1. This CDR3 contains 15 residues. Germline V lookup: CDR1 SGDLS, CDR2 YYNGEE. V shed 3 bases, J shed 5 bases, and the junction held 9 bases outside the gene matches. The CDR3 is CASSGGGQGFNEQYF. The CDR3 nucleotides read TGTGCCAGCAGCGGGGGGGGACAGGGATTCAACGAGCAGTACTTC.

V usage is TRBV29-1 and J usage is TRBJ1-5; TRBD1 is a possible D gene (5 bases). Germline V gene lookup returns CDR1 SQVTM and CDR2 ANQGSEA. This CDR3 comprises 13 residues. The V end lost 6 bases, the J end lost 0 bases, and 9 bases lay between the germline ends. The CDR3 loop reads CSVGGYSNQPQHF. CDR3 nucleotides: TGCAGCGTGGGGGGGTATAGCAATCAGCCCCAGCATTTT.

The chain carries TRBV10-2 and TRBJ2-7; no clear D. The CDR3 has 11 amino acids. Germline assignment: CDR1 WSHSY and CDR2 SAAADI. V was shortened by 8 bases and J by 1 base, with 6 bases between the two germline ends. CDR3 DNA sequence: TGCGCCAGCGCCTGGTCCTACGAGCAGTACTTC. Encoded protein: CASAWSYEQYF.

The chain employs TRBV19 and TRBJ1-5; possibly TRBD1 for D (5 bases). CDR1 and CDR2 from the germline V gene are LNHDA and SQIVND (reference sequence). The CDR3 covers 16 residues. Trimming stripped 0 bases from V and 0 bases from J, with 9 bases between. The CDR3 protein is CASSIDNRFSNQPQHF. The CDR3 region has the DNA TGTGCCAGTAGTATAGACAACAGGTTTAGCAATCAGCCCCAGCATTTT.

The gene calls are TRBV19 and TRBJ2-4; D gene uncertain. The V gene lost 4 bases and the J gene lost 0 bases, with 10 bases spanning the gap. CDR3 length equals 15 residues. From germline, CDR1 is LNHDA and CDR2 SQIVND (reference sequence). This chain's CDR3 is CASSTPRLAKNIQYF. CDR3 bases: TGTGCCAGTAGTACTCCACGACTAGCCAAAAACATTCAGTACTTC.

The V call is TRBV4-3, the J call TRBJ1-6; D is uncertain. Germline CDR1 is LGHNA and CDR2 is YSLEER. The V end lost 0 bases, the J end lost 4 bases, and 7 bases lay between the germline ends. CDR3 length: 15 residues. This CDR3 reads CASSQEAGYNSPLHF. The CDR3 region has the DNA TGCGCCAGCAGCCAAGAAGCGGGGTATAATTCACCCCTCCACTTT.

The CDR3 sequence is CASSLEINEQFF. As DNA, the CDR3 is TGCGCCAGCAGCTTGGAGATCAATGAGCAGTTCTTC. V is TRBV5-1 and J is TRBJ2-1; D unresolved. This CDR3 region has 12 residues. CDR1 is SGHRS, CDR2 YFSETQ, per germline. V lost 0 bases and J 6 bases, leaving 4 bases between the germline ends.

The V call is TRBV5-4, the J call TRBJ2-3; 15 positions agree with TRBD2. Per germline, CDR1 SGHNT and CDR2 YYREEE (reference sequence). The CDR3 is 18 residues long. V lost 4 bases to trimming and J lost 1 base; unmatched junction nucleotides: 7. The CDR3 sequence: CASSAGLAGGLGTDTQYF. DNA for the CDR3: TGTGCCAGCAGCGCAGGACTAGCGGGGGGGCTTGGCACAGATACGCAGTATTTT.

The gene calls are TRBV6-1 and TRBJ1-5; D is unclear. Per germline, CDR1 MNHNS and CDR2 SASEGT. Trimming took 5 bases from V and 3 from J, leaving 14 bases between them. The CDR3 spans 15 residues. In DNA, the CDR3 is TGTGCCAGCAGTCCGGTCAGGAATTACAATCAGCCCCAGCATTTT. As protein: CASSPVRNYNQPQHF.